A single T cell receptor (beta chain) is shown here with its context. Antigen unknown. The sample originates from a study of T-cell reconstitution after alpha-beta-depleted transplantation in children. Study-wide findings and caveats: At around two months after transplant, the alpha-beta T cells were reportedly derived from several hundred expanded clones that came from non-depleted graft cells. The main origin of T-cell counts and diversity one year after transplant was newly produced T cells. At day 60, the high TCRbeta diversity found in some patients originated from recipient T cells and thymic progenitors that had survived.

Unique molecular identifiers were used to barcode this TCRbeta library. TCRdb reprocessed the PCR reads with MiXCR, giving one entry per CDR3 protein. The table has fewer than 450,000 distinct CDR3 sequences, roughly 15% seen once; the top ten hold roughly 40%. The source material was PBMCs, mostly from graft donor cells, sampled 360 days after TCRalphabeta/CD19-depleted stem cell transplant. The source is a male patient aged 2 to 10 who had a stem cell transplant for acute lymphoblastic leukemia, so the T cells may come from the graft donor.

This CDR3 is CASSADPPGGPSTDTQYF. CDR3 in DNA: TGTGCCAGCAGTGCAGACCCGCCAGGCGGGCCTAGCACAGATACGCAGTATTTT. The chain joins TRBV28 to TRBJ2-3; a possible D gene is TRBD2 (5 bases). This CDR3 contains 18 residues. V was cut by 5 bases and J by 0 bases, with 21 bases left in between. Germline-derived CDR1 and CDR2 are MDHEN and SYDVKM.